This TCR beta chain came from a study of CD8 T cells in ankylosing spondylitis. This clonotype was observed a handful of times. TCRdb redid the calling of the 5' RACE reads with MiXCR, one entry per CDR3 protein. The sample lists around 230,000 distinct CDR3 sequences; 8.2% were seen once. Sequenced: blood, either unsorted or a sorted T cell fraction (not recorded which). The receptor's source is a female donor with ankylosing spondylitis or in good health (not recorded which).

CDR3 residues: CASSLGGPSEAFF. The DNA of the CDR3 is TGTGCCAGCAGCTTAGGGGGGCCTTCTGAAGCTTTCTTT. The chain couples TRBV7-9 to TRBJ1-1, with a tentative D call TRBD1 (6 bases). V lost 1 base and J lost 6, with 9 bases in between. CDR1 and CDR2 (germline): SEHNR, FQNEAQ (reference sequence). This CDR3 has 13 amino acids.